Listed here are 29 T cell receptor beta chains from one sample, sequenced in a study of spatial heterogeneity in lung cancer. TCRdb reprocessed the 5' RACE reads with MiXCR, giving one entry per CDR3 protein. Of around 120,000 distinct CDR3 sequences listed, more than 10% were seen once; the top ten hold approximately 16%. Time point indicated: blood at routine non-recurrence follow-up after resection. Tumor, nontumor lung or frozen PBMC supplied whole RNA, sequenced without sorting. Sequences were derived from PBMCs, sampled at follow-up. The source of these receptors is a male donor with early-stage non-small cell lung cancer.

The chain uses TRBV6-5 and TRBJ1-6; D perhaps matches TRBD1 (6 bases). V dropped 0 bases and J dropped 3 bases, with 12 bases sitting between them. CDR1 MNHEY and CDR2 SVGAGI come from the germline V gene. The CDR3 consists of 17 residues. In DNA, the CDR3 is TGTGCCAGCAGTTACTCGATAGGGGGATTCTATAATTCACCCCTCCACTTT. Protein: CASSYSIGGFYNSPLHF.

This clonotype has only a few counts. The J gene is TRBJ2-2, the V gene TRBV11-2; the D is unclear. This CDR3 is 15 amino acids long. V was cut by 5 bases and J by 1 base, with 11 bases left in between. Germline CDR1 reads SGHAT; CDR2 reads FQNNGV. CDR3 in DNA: TGTGCCAGCAGCCCCCTCTTCCTGAACACCGGGGAGCTGTTTTTT. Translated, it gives CASSPLFLNTGELFF. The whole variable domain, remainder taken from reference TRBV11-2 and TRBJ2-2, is EAGVAQSPRYKIIEKRQSVAFWCNPISGHATLYWYQQILGQGPKLLIQFQNNGVVDDSQLPKDRFSAERLKGVDSTLKIQPAKLEDSAVYLCASSPLFLNTGELFFGEGSRLTVL.

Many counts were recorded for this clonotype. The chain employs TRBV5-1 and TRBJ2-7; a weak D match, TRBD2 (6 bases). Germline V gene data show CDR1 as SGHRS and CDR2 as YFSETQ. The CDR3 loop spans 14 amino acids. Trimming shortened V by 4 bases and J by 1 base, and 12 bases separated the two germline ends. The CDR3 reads CASSDTSSSYEQYF. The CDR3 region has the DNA TGCGCCAGCAGCGATACTAGCTCTTCCTACGAGCAGTACTTC.

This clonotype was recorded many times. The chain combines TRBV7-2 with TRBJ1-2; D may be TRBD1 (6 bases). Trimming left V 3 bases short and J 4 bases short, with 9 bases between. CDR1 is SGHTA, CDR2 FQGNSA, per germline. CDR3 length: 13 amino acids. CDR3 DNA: TGTGCCAGCAGCTTTACAGGGACCTATGGCTACACCTTC. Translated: CASSFTGTYGYTF.

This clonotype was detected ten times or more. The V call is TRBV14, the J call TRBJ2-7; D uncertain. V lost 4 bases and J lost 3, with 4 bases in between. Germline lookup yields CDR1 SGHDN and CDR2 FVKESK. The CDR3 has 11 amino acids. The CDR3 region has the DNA TGTGCCAGCAGCCGGGGCTACGAGCAGTACTTC. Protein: CASSRGYEQYF. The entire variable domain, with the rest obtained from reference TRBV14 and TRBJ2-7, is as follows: EAGVTQFPSHSVIEKGQTVTLRCDPISGHDNLYWYRRVMGKEIKFLLHFVKESKQDESGMPNNRFLAERTGGTYSTLKVQPAELEDSGVYFCASSRGYEQYFGPGTRLTVT.

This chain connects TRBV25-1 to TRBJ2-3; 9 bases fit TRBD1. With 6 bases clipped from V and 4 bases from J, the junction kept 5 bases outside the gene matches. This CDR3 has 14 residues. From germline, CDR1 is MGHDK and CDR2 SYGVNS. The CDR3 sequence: CASRVQGAADTQYF. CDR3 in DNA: TGTGCCAGCAGGGTACAGGGGGCAGCAGATACGCAGTATTTT.

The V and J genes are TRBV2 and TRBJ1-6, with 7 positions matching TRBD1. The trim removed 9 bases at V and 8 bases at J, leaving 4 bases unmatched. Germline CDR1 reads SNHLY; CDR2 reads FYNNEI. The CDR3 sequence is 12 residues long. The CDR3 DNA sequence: TGTGCCAGGGGACAGTTCGATTCACCCCTCCACTTT. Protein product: CARGQFDSPLHF.

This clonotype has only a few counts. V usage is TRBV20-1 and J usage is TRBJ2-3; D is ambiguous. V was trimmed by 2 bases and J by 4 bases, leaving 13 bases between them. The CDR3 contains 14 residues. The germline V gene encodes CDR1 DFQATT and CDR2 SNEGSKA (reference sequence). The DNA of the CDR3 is TGCAGTGCTAGACGCCTAGAGGAAGCAGATACGCAGTATTTT. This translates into CSARRLEEADTQYF.

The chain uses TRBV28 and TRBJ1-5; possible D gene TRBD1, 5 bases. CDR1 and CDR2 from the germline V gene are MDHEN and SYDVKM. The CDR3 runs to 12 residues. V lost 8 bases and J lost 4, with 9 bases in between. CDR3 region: CASGGTNQPQHF. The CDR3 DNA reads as TGTGCCAGCGGAGGGACTAATCAGCCCCAGCATTTT.

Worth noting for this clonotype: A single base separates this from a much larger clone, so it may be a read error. The CDR3 DNA reads TGTGCCAGCAGCTGGGGGGATACGCAGTATTTT. Translation gives CASSWGDTQYF. The chain is built from TRBV7-2 and TRBJ2-3, with D possibly being TRBD1 or TRBD2 (5 bases each). Per germline, CDR1 SGHTA and CDR2 FQGNSA. V lost 4 bases to trimming and J lost 6 bases, with 5 bases between them. The CDR3 covers 11 residues.

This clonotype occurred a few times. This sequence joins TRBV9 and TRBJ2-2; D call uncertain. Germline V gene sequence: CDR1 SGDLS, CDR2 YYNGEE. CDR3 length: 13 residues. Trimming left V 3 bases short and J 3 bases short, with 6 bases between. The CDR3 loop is CASSAQHTGELFF. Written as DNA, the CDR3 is TGTGCCAGCAGCGCCCAACACACCGGGGAGCTGTTTTTT. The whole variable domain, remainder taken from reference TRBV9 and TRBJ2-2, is DSGVTQTPKHLITATGQRVTLRCSPRSGDLSVYWYQQSLDQGLQFLIQYYNGEERAKGNILERFSAQQFPDLHSELNLSSLELGDSALYFCASSAQHTGELFFGEGSRLTVL.

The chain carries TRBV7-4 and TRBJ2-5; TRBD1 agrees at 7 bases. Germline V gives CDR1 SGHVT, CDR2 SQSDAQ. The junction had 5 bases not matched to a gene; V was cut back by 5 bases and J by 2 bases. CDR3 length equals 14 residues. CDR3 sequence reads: CASSPDRSQETQYF. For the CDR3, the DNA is TGTGCCAGCAGCCCGGACAGGAGTCAAGAGACCCAGTACTTC.

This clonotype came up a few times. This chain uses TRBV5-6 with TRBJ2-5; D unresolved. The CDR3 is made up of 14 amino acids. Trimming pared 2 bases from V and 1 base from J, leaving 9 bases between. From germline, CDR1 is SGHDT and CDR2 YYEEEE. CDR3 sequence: CASSFGASQETQYF. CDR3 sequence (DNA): TGTGCCAGCAGCTTTGGTGCGAGCCAAGAGACCCAGTACTTC.

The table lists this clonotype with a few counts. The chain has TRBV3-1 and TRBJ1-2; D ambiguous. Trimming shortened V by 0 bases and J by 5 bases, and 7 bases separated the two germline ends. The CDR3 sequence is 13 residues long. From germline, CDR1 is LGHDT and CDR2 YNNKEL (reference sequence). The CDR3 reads CASSQELRYGYTF. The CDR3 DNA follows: TGTGCCAGCAGCCAAGAACTCCGGTATGGCTACACCTTC.

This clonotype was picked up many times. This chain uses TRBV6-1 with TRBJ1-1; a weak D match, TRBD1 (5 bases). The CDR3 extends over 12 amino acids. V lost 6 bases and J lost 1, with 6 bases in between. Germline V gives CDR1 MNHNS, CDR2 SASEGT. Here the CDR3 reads CASRQGNTEAFF. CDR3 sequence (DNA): TGTGCCAGCAGGCAGGGGAACACTGAAGCTTTCTTT.

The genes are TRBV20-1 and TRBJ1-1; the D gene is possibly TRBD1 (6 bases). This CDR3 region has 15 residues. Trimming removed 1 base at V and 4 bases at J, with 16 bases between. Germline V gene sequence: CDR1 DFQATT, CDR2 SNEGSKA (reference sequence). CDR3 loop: CSARAGHLRGTEAFF. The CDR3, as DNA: TGCAGTGCTAGAGCGGGACACCTAAGGGGCACTGAAGCTTTCTTT.

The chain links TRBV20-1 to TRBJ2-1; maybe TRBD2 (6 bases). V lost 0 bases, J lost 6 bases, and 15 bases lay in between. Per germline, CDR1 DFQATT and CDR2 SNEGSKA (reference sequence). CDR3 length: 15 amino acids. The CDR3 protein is CSARDPRGFGNEQFF. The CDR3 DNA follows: TGCAGTGCTAGAGATCCGCGGGGATTCGGCAATGAGCAGTTCTTC.

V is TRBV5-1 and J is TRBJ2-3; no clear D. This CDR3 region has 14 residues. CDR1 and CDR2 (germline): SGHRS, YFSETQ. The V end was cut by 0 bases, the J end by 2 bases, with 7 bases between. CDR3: CASSLASPTDTQYF. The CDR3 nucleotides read TGCGCCAGCAGCTTGGCGAGTCCCACAGATACGCAGTATTTT.

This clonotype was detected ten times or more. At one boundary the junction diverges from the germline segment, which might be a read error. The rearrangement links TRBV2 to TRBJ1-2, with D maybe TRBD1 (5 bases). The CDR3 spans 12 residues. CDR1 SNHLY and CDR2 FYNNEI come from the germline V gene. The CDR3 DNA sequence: TGTGCCAGCAGGGAAGGGGACTATGGCTACACCTTC. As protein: CASREGDYGYTF.

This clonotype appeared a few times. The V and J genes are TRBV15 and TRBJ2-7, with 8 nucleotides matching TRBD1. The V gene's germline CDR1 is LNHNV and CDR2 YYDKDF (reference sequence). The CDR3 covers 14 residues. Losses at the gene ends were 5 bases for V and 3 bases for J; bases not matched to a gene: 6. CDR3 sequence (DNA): TGTGCCACCAGCTCCGGGGACAGGAACTACGAGCAGTACTTC. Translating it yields CATSSGDRNYEQYF.

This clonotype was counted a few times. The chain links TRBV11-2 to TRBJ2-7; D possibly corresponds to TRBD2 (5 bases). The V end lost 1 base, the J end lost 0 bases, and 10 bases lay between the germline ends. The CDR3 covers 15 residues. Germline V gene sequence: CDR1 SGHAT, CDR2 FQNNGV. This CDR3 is CASSLVSGISYEQYF. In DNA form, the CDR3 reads TGTGCCAGCAGCTTAGTCAGCGGTATCTCCTACGAGCAGTACTTC.

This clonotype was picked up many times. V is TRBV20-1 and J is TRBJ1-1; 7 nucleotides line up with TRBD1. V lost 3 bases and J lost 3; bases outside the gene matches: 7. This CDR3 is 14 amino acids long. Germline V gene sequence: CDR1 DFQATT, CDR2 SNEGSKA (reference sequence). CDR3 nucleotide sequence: TGCAGTGCTAGCAAACAGGGGCGGTACACTGAAGCTTTCTTT. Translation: CSASKQGRYTEAFF.

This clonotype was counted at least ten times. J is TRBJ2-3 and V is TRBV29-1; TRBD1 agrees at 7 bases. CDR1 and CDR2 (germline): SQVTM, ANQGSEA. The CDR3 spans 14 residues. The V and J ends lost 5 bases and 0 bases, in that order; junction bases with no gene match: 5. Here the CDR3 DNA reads TGCAGCGTTTCTCAGGGGGTCAGCACAGATACGCAGTATTTT. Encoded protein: CSVSQGVSTDTQYF.

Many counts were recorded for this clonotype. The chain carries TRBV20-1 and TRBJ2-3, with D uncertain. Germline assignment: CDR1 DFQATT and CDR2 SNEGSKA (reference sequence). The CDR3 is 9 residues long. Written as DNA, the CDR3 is TGCAGGTGGGGAGATACGCAGTATTTT. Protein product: CRWGDTQYF.

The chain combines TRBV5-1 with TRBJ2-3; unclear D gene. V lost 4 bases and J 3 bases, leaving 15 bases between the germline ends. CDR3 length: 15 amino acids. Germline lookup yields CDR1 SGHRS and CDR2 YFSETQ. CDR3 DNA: TGCGCCAGCAGCGCCGGGCTCCTGGGGACAGATACGCAGTATTTT. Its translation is CASSAGLLGTDTQYF. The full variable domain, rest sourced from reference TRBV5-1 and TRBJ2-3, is KAGVTQTPRYLIKTRGQQVTLSCSPISGHRSVSWYQQTPGQGLQFLFEYFSETQRNKGNFPGRFSGRQFSNSRSEMNVSTLELGDSALYLCASSAGLLGTDTQYFGPGTRLTVL.

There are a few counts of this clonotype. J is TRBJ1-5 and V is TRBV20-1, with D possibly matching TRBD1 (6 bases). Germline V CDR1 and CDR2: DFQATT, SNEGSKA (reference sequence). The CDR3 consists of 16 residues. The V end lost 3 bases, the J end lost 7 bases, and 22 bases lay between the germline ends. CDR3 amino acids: CSARINQGPFGQPQHF. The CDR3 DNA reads TGCAGTGCTAGGATAAACCAGGGGCCTTTCGGGCAGCCCCAGCATTTT.

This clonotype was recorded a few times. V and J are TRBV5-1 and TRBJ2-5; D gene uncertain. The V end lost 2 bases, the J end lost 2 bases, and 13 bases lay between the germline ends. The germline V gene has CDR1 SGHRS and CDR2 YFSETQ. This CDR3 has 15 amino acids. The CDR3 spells CASSLGGTTQETQYF. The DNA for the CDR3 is TGCGCCAGCAGCTTAGGTGGAACCACTCAAGAGACCCAGTACTTC.

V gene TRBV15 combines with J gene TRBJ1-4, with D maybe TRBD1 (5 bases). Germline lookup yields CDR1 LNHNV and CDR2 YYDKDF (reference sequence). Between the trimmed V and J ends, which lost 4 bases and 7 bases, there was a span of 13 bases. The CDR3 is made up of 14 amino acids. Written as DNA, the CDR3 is TGTGCCACCAGCATAGACAGAGTTGGTGAAAAACTGTTTTTT. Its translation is CATSIDRVGEKLFF.

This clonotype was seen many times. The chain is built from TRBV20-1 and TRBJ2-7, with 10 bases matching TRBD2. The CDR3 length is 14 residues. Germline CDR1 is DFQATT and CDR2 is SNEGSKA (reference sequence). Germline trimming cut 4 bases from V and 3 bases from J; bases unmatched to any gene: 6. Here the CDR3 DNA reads TGCAGTGCTATCCCCTTAGCGGGGGGCTACGAGCAGTACTTC. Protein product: CSAIPLAGGYEQYF.